The 2 T cell receptor beta chains listed next were all sequenced from one sample in a study of blood T cells in healthy people across ages. Alongside a J-beta primer mix, a sample-barcoded 5' primer served in a second PCR lasting 7 to 11 cycles. One entry per CDR3 protein results from TCRdb running MiXCR on the 5' RACE reads. Of 1.6 million or so distinct CDR3 sequences listed, approximately 32% are singletons. Sequenced material: blood. The receptors shown here come from a woman in her twenties or thirties in good health.

This clonotype was found a few times. The chain's CDR3 is CASSPTVPGLAGYGGRNEQFF. CDR3 nucleotide sequence: TGTGCCAGCAGCCCCACAGTCCCGGGACTAGCGGGGTATGGTGGGCGCAATGAGCAGTTCTTC. The chain recombines TRBV7-3 with TRBJ2-1; the match to TRBD2 covers 13 bases. V was pared by 5 bases and J by 6 bases, with 22 bases of the junction left unmatched. This CDR3 is built from 21 residues. Germline values: CDR1 SGHTA, CDR2 FQGTGA.

This chain joins TRBV10-2 and TRBJ2-1; 9 bases agree with TRBD2. The trim removed 7 bases at V and 2 bases at J, leaving 9 bases unmatched. Germline V gene sequence: CDR1 WSHSY, CDR2 SAAADI. CDR3 length: 16 amino acids. The CDR3 DNA reads as TGCGCCAGCATCGGGGCGGGAGGGCACGCCTACAATGAGCAGTTCTTC. This sequence encodes CASIGAGGHAYNEQFF.